The 21 T cell receptor beta chains below were found in one sample sequenced in a study of T cell repertoires in cytomegalovirus infection. These receptors have no identified antigens. TCRdb called the reads again in MiXCR, with one record for every CDR3 protein. The sample contains about 310,000 distinct CDR3 sequences, approximately 25% of which appear only once. Sequenced material: cultured PBMCs, taken from culture after CMV antigen stimulation. Every receptor here comes from a human donor in good health (CMV status not recorded). Some clones in this sample may be carry-over from other donors' samples.

This clonotype has only a few counts. This chain uses TRBV10-3 with TRBJ2-2; D gene unclear. The ends were cut back, 7 bases at V and 2 bases at J, with 5 bases in the middle. The CDR3 extends over 12 amino acids. Germline loops: CDR1 ENHRY, CDR2 SYGVKD. The CDR3 sequence is CAINRNTGELFF. As DNA, the CDR3 is TGTGCCATCAACCGCAACACCGGGGAGCTGTTTTTT.

The chain combines TRBV27 with TRBJ2-5, with 7 bases that match TRBD1. Trimming at V came to 5 bases and at J to 1 base, leaving 19 bases not matched to a gene. This CDR3 is built from 19 residues. CDR1 MNHEY and CDR2 SMNVEV come from the germline V gene (reference sequence). The CDR3 DNA follows: TGTGCCAGCAGTCCGGAGCCACCCCCCGGGACAGAGATCCAAGAGACCCAGTACTTC. Protein product: CASSPEPPPGTEIQETQYF.

V usage is TRBV9 and J usage is TRBJ1-5; a possible D gene is TRBD1 (6 bases). This CDR3 is 16 amino acids long. Trimming left V 0 bases short and J 4 bases short, with 14 bases between. Germline V gene data show CDR1 as SGDLS and CDR2 as YYNGEE. The CDR3: CASSVGDDRPNQPQHF. Written as DNA, the CDR3 is TGTGCCAGCAGCGTAGGAGATGACAGGCCTAATCAGCCCCAGCATTTT. The full variable domain, its missing parts supplied by reference TRBV9 and TRBJ1-5, is DSGVTQTPKHLITATGQRVTLRCSPRSGDLSVYWYQQSLDQGLQFLIQYYNGEERAKGNILERFSAQQFPDLHSELNLSSLELGDSALYFCASSVGDDRPNQPQHFGDGTRLSIL.

V gene TRBV9 combines with J gene TRBJ1-3, with D uncertain. The V gene lost 4 bases and the J gene lost 3 bases, with 8 bases spanning the gap. CDR1 and CDR2 (germline): SGDLS, YYNGEE. The CDR3 spans 13 residues. The CDR3 DNA is TGTGCCAGCAGCCCAAGAGGTGGAAACACCATATATTTT. Amino acid sequence: CASSPRGGNTIYF.

A few counts support this clonotype. CDR3 bases: TGTGCCAGCAGTGGGAGGGCAGGCAATCAGCCCCAGCATTTT. It is translated as CASSGRAGNQPQHF. The chain carries TRBV2 and TRBJ1-5, with D unclear. V lost 4 bases, J lost 2 bases, and 9 bases lay in between. The CDR3 sequence is 14 residues long. Germline V gene sequence: CDR1 SNHLY, CDR2 FYNNEI.

CDR3 in amino acids: CAWTTGTSGQETQYF. The CDR3, as DNA: TGTGCCTGGACCACGGGGACTAGCGGCCAAGAGACCCAGTACTTC. The rearrangement links TRBV30 to TRBJ2-5, with 11 bases lining up with TRBD2. Trimming at V came to 4 bases and at J to 1 base, leaving 5 bases not matched to a gene. CDR3 size: 15 residues. The germline CDR1 and CDR2 sequences are GTSNPN and SVGIG (reference sequence).

This rearrangement joins TRBV5-4 to TRBJ1-2; D not resolved. In germline, CDR1 is SGHNT, CDR2 YYREEE (reference sequence). The CDR3 runs 15 residues. V lost 3 bases, J lost 3 bases, and 15 bases lay in between. CDR3 bases: TGTGCCAGCAGCTCCCCCCCGCCTAAGGACTATGGCTACACCTTC. This translates into CASSSPPPKDYGYTF.

In the case of this clonotype: This clone may be a read error of a much larger clone one base away. The chain has TRBV7-2 and TRBJ2-1, with TRBD1 identical over 7 bases. V lost 0 bases to trimming and J lost 9 bases; unmatched junction nucleotides: 11. This CDR3 has 16 residues. The germline V gene has CDR1 SGHTA and CDR2 FQGNSA. This CDR3 is CASSLAGSGGRSEQFF. The CDR3 nucleotides read TGTGCCAGCAGCTTAGCGGGGTCAGGGGGAAGGAGTGAGCAGTTCTTC.

The V and J genes are TRBV20-1 and TRBJ2-3, with D hard to call. Per germline, CDR1 DFQATT and CDR2 SNEGSKA (reference sequence). V lost 1 base, J lost 0 bases, and 14 bases lay in between. The length of the CDR3 is 16 residues. CDR3 amino acids: CSARGGLSPSTDTQYF. The CDR3 coding sequence is TGCAGTGCTAGAGGCGGCTTGAGTCCTAGCACAGATACGCAGTATTTT.

This sequence joins TRBV4-1 and TRBJ2-1; tentative D call: TRBD2 (6 bases). The CDR3 sequence is 15 residues long. Trimming pared 2 bases from V and 2 bases from J, leaving 10 bases between. CDR1 MGHRA and CDR2 YSYEKL come from the germline V gene. The CDR3 protein is CASSQSGTPYNEQFF. The CDR3 nucleotides are TGCGCCAGCAGCCAATCCGGGACTCCCTACAATGAGCAGTTCTTC.

This clonotype has just a few counts. This chain links TRBV7-9 with TRBJ2-5; D perhaps matches TRBD2 (6 bases). The germline gives CDR1 SEHNR, CDR2 FQNEAQ (reference sequence). The CDR3 has 13 residues. V lost 11 bases to trimming and J lost 4 bases, with 17 bases between them. This CDR3 is CAGGTTSGETQYF. CDR3 DNA: TGTGCCGGGGGGACCACGAGTGGAGAGACCCAGTACTTC. Drawing the rest from reference TRBV7-9 and TRBJ2-5, the complete variable domain is DTGVSQNPRHKITKRGQNVTFRCDPISEHNRLYWYRQTLGQGPEFLTYFQNEAQLEKSRLLSDRFSAERPKGSFSTLEIQRTEQGDSAMYLCAGGTTSGETQYFGPGTRLLVL.

This sequence joins TRBV6-6 and TRBJ2-2; a possible D gene is TRBD1 (6 bases). V was clipped by 6 bases and J by 7 bases, with 15 bases between them. CDR3 length: 14 amino acids. The germline V gene has CDR1 MNHNY and CDR2 SVGAGI (reference sequence). CDR3 protein: CASRLDRFLGELFF. The CDR3 DNA reads as TGTGCCAGCAGGCTAGACAGGTTTCTCGGGGAGCTGTTTTTT.

The chain joins TRBV27 to TRBJ2-6; D not resolved. The CDR3 loop spans 17 amino acids. Trimming left V 2 bases short and J 1 base short, with 12 bases between. Looked up from germline, CDR1 is MNHEY and CDR2 is SMNVEV (reference sequence). The CDR3 DNA sequence: TGTGCCAGCAGTTTAGTAGGAGACGGATCTGGGGCCAACGTCCTGACTTTC. Protein: CASSLVGDGSGANVLTF.

This clonotype was picked up many times. The CDR3 sequence is CASSLTGYPNSPLHF. CDR3 in DNA: TGTGCCAGCAGCCTTACAGGGTATCCTAATTCACCCCTCCACTTT. The genes are TRBV7-2 and TRBJ1-6, with D perhaps TRBD1 (6 bases). The CDR3 is made up of 15 amino acids. CDR1 is SGHTA, CDR2 FQGNSA, per germline. Trimming pared 5 bases from V and 6 bases from J, leaving 14 bases between.

The chain employs TRBV11-2 and TRBJ2-5; TRBD2 might be the D (6 bases). Germline CDR1 and CDR2: SGHAT and FQNNGV. CDR3 length equals 14 residues. V was cut by 5 bases and J by 1 base, with 11 bases left in between. CDR3 sequence reads: CASSAGGAQETQYF. The CDR3 bases are TGTGCCAGCAGCGCCGGGGGAGCCCAAGAGACCCAGTACTTC.

The rearrangement links TRBV2 to TRBJ2-3; 10 nucleotides agree with TRBD2. This CDR3 region has 16 residues. Germline CDR1 reads SNHLY; CDR2 reads FYNNEI. V shed 5 bases and J 0 bases; nucleotides not matched to a gene: 5. The CDR3: CASSLGLARSTDTQYF. CDR3 in DNA: TGTGCCAGCAGTCTGGGACTAGCGCGAAGCACAGATACGCAGTATTTT.

The J gene is TRBJ1-2, the V gene TRBV20-1; 10 nucleotides match TRBD1. Trimming took 2 bases from V and 2 from J; bases not matched to a gene: 8. This CDR3 has 16 amino acids. The germline V gene encodes CDR1 DFQATT and CDR2 SNEGSKA (reference sequence). The CDR3 here is CSARTPGTGVNYGYTF. In nucleotides, the CDR3 is TGCAGTGCTAGAACGCCCGGGACAGGGGTCAACTATGGCTACACCTTC.

V usage is TRBV5-6 and J usage is TRBJ1-5; D might be TRBD1 (5 bases). V lost 4 bases and J lost 0, with 14 bases in between. Germline V gene data show CDR1 as SGHDT and CDR2 as YYEEEE. The CDR3 is 16 residues long. The chain's CDR3 is CASSLGPQGSNQPQHF. CDR3 sequence (DNA): TGTGCCAGCAGCCTCGGACCTCAGGGTAGCAATCAGCCCCAGCATTTT.

In this sample, this clonotype turned up many times. The junction differs from germline at one of its ends, possibly a read error. This chain connects TRBV7-2 to TRBJ2-7; tentative D call: TRBD1 (5 bases). The CDR3 consists of 16 residues. Germline V gene lookup returns CDR1 SGHTA and CDR2 FQGNSA. In DNA form, the CDR3 reads TGTGCCAGCAGCTTAGGTGGGGCAGGAGCCGTATACGGGCAGTACTTC. This codes for CASSLGGAGAVYGQYF.

The chain joins TRBV4-1 to TRBJ1-5, with TRBD1 matching over 8 bases. The CDR3 length is 15 residues. Looked up from germline, CDR1 is MGHRA and CDR2 is YSYEKL. Trimming cost V 0 bases and J 4 bases; bases outside gene matches: 2. The CDR3 bases are TGCGCCAGCAGCCAAGACAGGGGGCGAAATCAGCCCCAGCATTTT. Translating it yields CASSQDRGRNQPQHF.

This chain links TRBV27 with TRBJ2-4, with unresolved D. V was trimmed by 6 bases and J by 8 bases, leaving 17 bases between them. This CDR3 spans 14 amino acids. Germline CDR1 is MNHEY and CDR2 is SMNVEV (reference sequence). The CDR3 sequence is CASSPHPSRDIQYF. DNA for the CDR3: TGTGCCAGCAGCCCTCATCCGTCTAGGGACATTCAGTACTTC.